This T cell receptor beta chain was sequenced in a study of shared clonotypes between healthy human individuals. Study-wide background: Three CD4 naive, three CD4 memory, two CD8 naive and one CD8 memory plate were used per donor.

The method was immunoSEQ multiplex PCR; TCRdb's version includes in-frame clones alone and lacks a portion of them. The sample includes just over 2,000,000 clones, over 85% of them seen just once. Looked up from germline, CDR1 is SGHNT and CDR2 is YYREEE (reference sequence). J gave up 3 bases and V 0 bases, and 11 bases lay outside the gene matches. This CDR3 is built from 17 residues. This clonotype was obtained from a man aged 18 to 30 in good health. The gene calls are TRBV5-4 and TRBJ2-7; 8 bases map to TRBD2. Sequenced material: naive CD4+ T cells sorted from blood. Subset: CD45RA+ positively selected. CDR3 protein: CASSLGRGGTTLYEQYF. The DNA of the CDR3 is TGTGCCAGCAGCTTGGGTCGCGGGGGGACAACTCTCTACGAGCAGTACTTC.